This T cell receptor (beta chain) was sequenced during a study of blood T cell repertoires in COVID-19. With 7 bases removed from V and 6 bases from J, the gap between germline ends came to 16 bases. The CDR3 consists of 14 residues. CDR1 and CDR2 (germline): SGHRS, YFSETQ. Clones were sequenced by immunoSEQ multiplex PCR, and TCRdb holds only the in-frame ones, with some missing. The table has more than 110,000 clones, 84% seen once. The rearrangement links TRBV5-1 to TRBJ2-2; no firm D call. The source material was peripheral blood. This TCR came from a human donor in a cohort sampled during active COVID-19. The CDR3 loop is CASGSEAVSGELFF. The CDR3 bases are TGCGCCAGCGGCTCCGAGGCGGTCTCCGGGGAGCTGTTTTTT. Variable domain in full (rest from reference TRBV5-1 and TRBJ2-2): KAGVTQTPRYLIKTRGQQVTLSCSPISGHRSVSWYQQTPGQGLQFLFEYFSETQRNKGNFPGRFSGRQFSNSRSEMNVSTLELGDSALYLCASGSEAVSGELFFGEGSRLTVL.